The sequence of this TCR beta chain was determined in a study of cytomegalovirus exposure and HLA in healthy donors (TCRdb year 2017). At the level of the whole study: An earlier analysis of several hundred of the donors reported roughly 300 Gb of sequence data and 117 million unique TCR beta sequences obtained from approximately 180 million T cells. Both class I and class II loci were covered by HLA typing, at four-digit resolution. Among the roughly 400 genotyped donors, about 85% belonged to the genetic ancestry cluster associated with self-reported Caucasian donors. Roughly 300 gigabases of sequencing data and tens of millions of unique TCR sequences were included in an early release covering about 700 HLA-typed donors. A later genetic analysis used genome-wide SNP genotypes for about 65% of the 666 donors, treating that subset as a discovery cohort. The number of donors typed differed by locus, with about 629-630 for A, B, C, DRB1 and DQB1, around 500 for DQA1, 600 to 610 for DPA1, and under 490 for DPB1. Among some 410 genotyped donors of the cohort, an average of roughly 230,000 unique TCR beta nucleotide sequences was sequenced per donor, of which 15% to 20% were non-productive. To study patterns of TCR occurrence, a later analysis re-analyzed previously published TCR beta repertoires from several hundred donors and added high-resolution HLA genotyping. In an earlier analysis of 587 of the donors, high-throughput TCR beta sequencing was used to judge whether each TCR beta V gene segment behaved as functional or pseudogenic. Rather than using new phenotypic data, the later analysis identified candidate immune exposures from TCR beta sequences and from how often those sequences occurred across donors. The T cell repertoires of 550 to 850 subjects were profiled by immunosequencing and related to cytomegalovirus serostatus. The study was designed to test whether signatures of past pathogen exposure could be identified by cataloging public T cell receptors. Donor age, sex, ethnicity and CMV serostatus were compiled together with the repertoire data. Because of strong linkage in the cohort, five DR-DQ haplotypes were treated as single units for association and clustering. High-throughput TCR immunosequencing, statistical association of individual TCRs with disease status, and machine learning were combined to predict cytomegalovirus infection status. A separate validation cohort of approximately 130 different subjects was used in addition to the approximately 670-subject first cohort. All discovery cohort repertoires had been generated using a single sequencing platform.

A word on this clone: What this receptor recognizes is not known. No base quality values were provided; no much bigger clone lies one nucleotide off.

Overall study results and their limits: This cohort had only TCR beta chains sequenced, and the lack of alpha or paired-chain data limited which features could be detected. V-gene and J-gene trimming of TCR beta chains was associated with a missense DCLRE1C variant in a later genetic analysis, and the association was replicated in an independent cohort. In a later analysis, HLA-associated TCR beta chains showed more clonal expansion and lower generation probabilities than non-associated chains that were equally common. In a later analysis, TCR association rates were found to vary across HLA loci, with the most associated TCRs seen for DRB1 alleles and the fewest for HLA-C alleles. A cluster of highly shared sequence variants was judged likely to represent a technical artifact of the sequencing pipeline. An earlier analysis of some 590 of the donors showed that most TCR beta V segments appeared in productive rearrangements either about 87% or about 30% of the time, which broadly matched IMGT annotations. A few of the identified cytomegalovirus-associated TCR beta chains were confirmed in vitro to be specific for cytomegalovirus antigens. Most CMV-associated TCR beta chains appeared to be HLA-restricted in a later analysis, and the HLA associations seemed to be driven largely by CMV exposure. The earlier analysis of about 600 of the donors excluded some 15 rarely observed V segments, including chromosome 9 orphons, because counts were too low. A later analysis reported that several top co-occurrence clusters appeared linked to parvovirus B19, influenza, CMV and Epstein-Barr virus. In both the original and validation cohorts, the classifier was reported to diagnose cytomegalovirus status with high specificity and sensitivity. A total of about 180 TCR beta chains were listed by the study as associated with cytomegalovirus. Across donors, most TCR sequences were observed very rarely, whereas some public TCRs were present in many individuals. A further reported finding was that TCR beta sequences accurately predicted the HLA-A and HLA-B alleles for most subjects in the first cohort. Correlated functional status among segregating V segments might reflect linkage disequilibrium, but an unknown experimental factor could not be ruled out. CMV serostatus was the only immune exposure information available for the cohort. According to the authors, the approach could potentially be generalized to other disease states and immunological phenotypes. According to a later genetic analysis, donors in an Asian-associated ancestry cluster had fewer N-insertions in productive TCRs than the approximately 690-donor mean. At a false discovery rate of 0.05, a later analysis linked under 20,000 TCR beta sequences to specific HLA alleles. Some IMGT-functional V segments, including TRBV6-2 and TRBV6-3, could not be told apart with the 87-base-pair reads, so those segments were excluded. When HLA alleles, especially DR and DQ, strongly co-occurred, TCR associations were difficult to assign to individual alleles. The presence/absence analyses assumed that sequencing depth was roughly uniform across donors, and that assumption may not be true. HLA typing was unavailable for some donors at each locus, so association tests used only the typed subset.

The cohort consisted of some 730 healthy bone marrow donors. All cohort members were sampled while nominally healthy, although unrecorded immune exposures were likely present. The donor tested CMV seronegative and was one of the 352 seronegative cohort members. Every donor gave a peripheral blood sample, and the peripheral blood mononuclear cells from that sample were used for TCR beta sequencing. Genomic DNA extraction from the blood cell samples was performed with the Qiagen DNeasy Blood Extraction Kit. The receptor library was made with the immunoSEQ multiplex PCR assay. For the multiplex PCR, a mixture combining 60 forward primers for TCR Vbeta segments and 13 reverse primers for TCR Jbeta segments was used. A multiplex PCR assay on genomic DNA amplified the CDR3 region of rearranged TCR beta genes. The amplified TCR beta libraries were sequenced on the Illumina HiSeq System as 87-base-pair reads. The paper's processing steps were these. A later analysis tallied some 79 million unique TCR beta chains across the 600 to 700 repertoires, and around 12 million of those chains were shared by two or more donors. Raw reads were error-corrected and collapsed into unique sequences by a nearest-neighbor algorithm in which closely related sequences were merged to remove PCR and sequencing errors. To assign V, D and J gene segments, CDR3 sequences were aligned to IMGT reference sequences. Each retained sequence needed at least a six-nucleotide match to both a V gene segment and a J gene segment. Rearrangements were classified as productive when the CDR3 lacked stop codons and remained in frame with V and J, and all other rearrangements were classified as non-productive. CDR3 was defined by IMGT convention, running from the second conserved V-encoded cysteine to the conserved J-encoded phenylalanine. Sequences without an unambiguous match to a single V gene segment were excluded from the earlier analysis of 500 to 700 of the donors. In an earlier analysis of a few hundred of the donors, V segments were called functional above 56.7% productive rearrangements and were called segregating when the between-donor standard deviation exceeded 5%. To diagnose cytomegalovirus status from the catalog of TCR beta chain sequences, a statistical classification framework was built. In a later analysis, V and J genes were assigned by comparing TCR nucleotide sequences against IMGT/GENE-DB human TR gene sequences. A later analysis assigned CDR3 sequences and most-parsimonious VDJ recombination scenarios with the TCRdist pipeline. In a later analysis, every TCR beta chain was defined by the combination of its CDR3 amino acid sequence and its V-gene family, and reads without a unique V-gene family were dropped. To address suspected cross-contamination and a sequencing artifact, a later analysis removed roughly 580 highly shared, low-generation-probability nucleotide sequences. In a later analysis, a clonal expansion index for each public chain was calculated from normalized within-repertoire ranks of inferred template counts. In a later analysis, generation probabilities were computed using a VDJ recombination model fitted to out-of-frame rearrangements, and the results were checked against IGoR. In a later analysis, TCR-TCR, TCR-HLA and TCR-CMV co-occurrence was scored with hypergeometric tests, and a repertoire-size bias correction was applied to TCR pairs. In a later analysis, false discovery rates were estimated by permuting HLA or CMV assignments 20 times. In a later analysis, co-occurring TCRs were grouped using DBSCAN, and TCRdist sequence similarity was added for clustering within HLA-allele-positive subsets. Co-occurrence clustering excluded repertoires with fewer than 30,000 or more than 120,000 public chains, plus five with anomalous nucleotide sharing. The clones in this table, taken by TCRdb from immuneACCESS, are in-frame only. Not every clone is retained; where verified, under half of the shortfall comes from an unresolved V gene, and the cause of the rest is unknown. V, J and clone size are those of that table, while D and trimming were read from the DNA. Recorded for this sample are about 130,000 clones; about 78% of them occurred a single time. More than 0.95% of the sample is taken by the ten largest.

The CDR3 goes from the cysteine to the phenylalanine over 13 residues. Only the CDR3 region is kept as DNA, spanning 39 bases read in frame from base 1. Taken from the germline V gene, the CDR1 and CDR2 loops are SGHTA and FQGNSA. V is clipped by 3 bases and J by 1 base, and the sequence between their germline boundaries is 5 bases long. Sequencing was done on a sample of PBMCs. This sequence was found in a man aged 45-65 years in good health and CMV-seronegative. The sequence links TRBV7-2 to TRBJ2-3; the D gene cannot be resolved reliably. The CDR3 amino acid sequence is: CASSFSRTDTQYF. The bases are TGTGCCAGCAGCTTCTCCCGCACAGATACGCAGTATTTT.